Ten or more counts support the clone carrying this TCR beta chain. No antigen is known for it. This CDR3 is built from 11 residues. V was cut by 7 bases and J by 3 bases, with 8 bases left in between. Per the germline V gene, CDR1 is SQVTM and CDR2 is ANQGSEA. Synthesis of cDNA used 5'RACE (with 10-nucleotide random UMIs). TCRdb used MiXCR to reprocess the 5' RACE reads, holding one entry per CDR3 protein. The table records 55,000 to 85,000 distinct CDR3 sequences, 3.2% of them present only once. This sample was included in a study of neurological immune-mediated disorders. Study findings and constraints: Sharing of CDR3 amino acid sequences among expanded clones across subjects was absent, suggesting private repertoires in all groups. Among 34 multiple sclerosis patients, phylogenetic grouping put the repertoires of 18 into a single related-CDR3 cluster, a possible signature. The greatest degree of TCR clonal expansion was observed in HTLV-1-associated myelopathy, with the lowest in multiple sclerosis, below that of healthy controls.

Sequenced input: PBMCs. This chain joins TRBV29-1 and TRBJ2-3, with D unclear. This clonotype originated in a woman aged 45-65 years with multiple sclerosis. This chain's CDR3 is CSGSTTDTQYF. CDR3 nucleotides: TGCAGCGGCTCCACTACAGATACGCAGTATTTT.